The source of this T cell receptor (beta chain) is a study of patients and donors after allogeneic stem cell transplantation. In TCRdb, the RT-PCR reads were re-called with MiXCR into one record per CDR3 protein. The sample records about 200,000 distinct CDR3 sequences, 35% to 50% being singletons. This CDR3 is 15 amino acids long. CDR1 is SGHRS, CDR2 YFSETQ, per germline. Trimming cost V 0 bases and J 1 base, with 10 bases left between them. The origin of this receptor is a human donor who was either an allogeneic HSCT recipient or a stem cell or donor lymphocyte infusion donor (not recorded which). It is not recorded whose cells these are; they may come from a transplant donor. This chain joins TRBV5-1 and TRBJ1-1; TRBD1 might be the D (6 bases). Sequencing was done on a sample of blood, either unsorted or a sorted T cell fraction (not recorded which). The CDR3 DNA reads TGCGCCAGCAGCTTGGTAATAGGGGGGAACACTGAAGCTTTCTTT. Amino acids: CASSLVIGGNTEAFF.